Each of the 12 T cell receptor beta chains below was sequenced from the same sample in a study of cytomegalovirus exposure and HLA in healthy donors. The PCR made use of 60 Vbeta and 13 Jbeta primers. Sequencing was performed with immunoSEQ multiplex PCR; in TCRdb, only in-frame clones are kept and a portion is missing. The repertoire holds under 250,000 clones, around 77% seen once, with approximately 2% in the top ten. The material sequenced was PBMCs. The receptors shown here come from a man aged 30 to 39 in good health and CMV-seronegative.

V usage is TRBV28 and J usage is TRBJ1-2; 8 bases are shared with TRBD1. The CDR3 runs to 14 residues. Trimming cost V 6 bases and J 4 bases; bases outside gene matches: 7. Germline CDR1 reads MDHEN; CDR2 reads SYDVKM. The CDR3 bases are TGTGCCAGCAGCCGACAGGGGCTCCCCTATGGCTACACCTTC. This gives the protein CASSRQGLPYGYTF.

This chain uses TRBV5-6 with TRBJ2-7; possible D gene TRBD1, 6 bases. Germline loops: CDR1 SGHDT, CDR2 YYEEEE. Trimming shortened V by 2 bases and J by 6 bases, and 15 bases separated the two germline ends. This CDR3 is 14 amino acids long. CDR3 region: CASSLDTGLGEQYF. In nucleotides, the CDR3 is TGTGCCAGCAGCTTAGACACAGGGTTGGGCGAGCAGTACTTC.

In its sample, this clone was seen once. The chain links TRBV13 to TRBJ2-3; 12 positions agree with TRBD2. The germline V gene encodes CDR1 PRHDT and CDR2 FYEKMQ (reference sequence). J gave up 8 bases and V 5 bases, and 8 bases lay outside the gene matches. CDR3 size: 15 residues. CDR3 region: CASSLRTSGAGTQYF. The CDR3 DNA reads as TGTGCCAGCAGCCTCCGGACTAGCGGGGCAGGTACGCAGTATTTT.

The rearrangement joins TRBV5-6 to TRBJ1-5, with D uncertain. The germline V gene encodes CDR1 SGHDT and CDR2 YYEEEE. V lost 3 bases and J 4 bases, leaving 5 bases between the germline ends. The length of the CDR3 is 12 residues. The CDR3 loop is CASSSLNQPQHF. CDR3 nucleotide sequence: TGTGCCAGCAGCTCACTTAATCAGCCCCAGCATTTT.

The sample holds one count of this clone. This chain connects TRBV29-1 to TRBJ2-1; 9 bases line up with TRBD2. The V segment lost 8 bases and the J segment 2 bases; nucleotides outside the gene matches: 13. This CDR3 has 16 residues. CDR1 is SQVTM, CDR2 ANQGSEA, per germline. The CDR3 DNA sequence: TGCAGCTTTCAGGGGTTAGCGGGAGCAACCTACAATGAGCAGTTCTTC. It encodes CSFQGLAGATYNEQFF.

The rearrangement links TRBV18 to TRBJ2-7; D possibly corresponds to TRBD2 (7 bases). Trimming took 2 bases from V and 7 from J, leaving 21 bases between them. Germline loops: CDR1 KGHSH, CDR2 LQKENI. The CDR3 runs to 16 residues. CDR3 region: CASSPIGGGGAGEQYF. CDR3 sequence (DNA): TGTGCCAGCTCACCAATCGGCGGTGGGGGGGCAGGGGAGCAGTACTTC.

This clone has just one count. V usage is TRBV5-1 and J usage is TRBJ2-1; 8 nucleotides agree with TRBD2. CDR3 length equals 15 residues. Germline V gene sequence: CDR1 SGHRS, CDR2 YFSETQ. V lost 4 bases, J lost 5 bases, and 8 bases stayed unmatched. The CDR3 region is CASSRSGTRDNEQFF. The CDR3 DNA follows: TGCGCCAGCAGCCGTTCCGGGACTAGAGACAATGAGCAGTTCTTC.

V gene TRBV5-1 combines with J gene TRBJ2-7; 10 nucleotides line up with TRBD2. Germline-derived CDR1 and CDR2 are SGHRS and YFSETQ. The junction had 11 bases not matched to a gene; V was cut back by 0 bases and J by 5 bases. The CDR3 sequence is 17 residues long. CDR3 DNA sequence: TGCGCCAGCAGCTTGGTGTCTAGCGGGAGAATTTGGAACGAGCAGTACTTC. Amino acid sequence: CASSLVSSGRIWNEQYF.

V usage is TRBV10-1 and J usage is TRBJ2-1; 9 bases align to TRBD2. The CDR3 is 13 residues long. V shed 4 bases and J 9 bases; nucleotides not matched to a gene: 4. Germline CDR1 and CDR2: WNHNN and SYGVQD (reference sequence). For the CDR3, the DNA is TGCGCCAGCAGTGGGGGACTAGCATTTGAGCAGTTCTTC. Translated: CASSGGLAFEQFF.

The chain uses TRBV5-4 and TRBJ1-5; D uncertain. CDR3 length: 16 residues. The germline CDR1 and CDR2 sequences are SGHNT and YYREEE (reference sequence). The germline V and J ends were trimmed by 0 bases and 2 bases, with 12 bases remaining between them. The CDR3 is CASSLAGVGGNQPQHF. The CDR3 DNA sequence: TGTGCCAGCAGCTTGGCCGGGGTCGGCGGCAATCAGCCCCAGCATTTT.

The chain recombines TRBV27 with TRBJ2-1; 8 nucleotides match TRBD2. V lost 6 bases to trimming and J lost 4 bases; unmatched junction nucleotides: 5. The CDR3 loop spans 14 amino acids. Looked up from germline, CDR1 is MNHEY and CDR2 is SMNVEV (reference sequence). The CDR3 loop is CASRTAGEYNEQFF. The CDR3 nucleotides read TGTGCCAGCAGGACAGCGGGAGAGTACAATGAGCAGTTCTTC.

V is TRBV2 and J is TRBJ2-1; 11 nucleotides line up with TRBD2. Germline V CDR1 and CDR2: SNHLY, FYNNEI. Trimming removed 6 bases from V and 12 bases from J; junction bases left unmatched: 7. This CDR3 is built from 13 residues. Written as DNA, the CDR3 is TGTGCCAGCAGAGCCTCGCTAGCGGGAGGGCAGTTCTTC. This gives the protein CASRASLAGGQFF.